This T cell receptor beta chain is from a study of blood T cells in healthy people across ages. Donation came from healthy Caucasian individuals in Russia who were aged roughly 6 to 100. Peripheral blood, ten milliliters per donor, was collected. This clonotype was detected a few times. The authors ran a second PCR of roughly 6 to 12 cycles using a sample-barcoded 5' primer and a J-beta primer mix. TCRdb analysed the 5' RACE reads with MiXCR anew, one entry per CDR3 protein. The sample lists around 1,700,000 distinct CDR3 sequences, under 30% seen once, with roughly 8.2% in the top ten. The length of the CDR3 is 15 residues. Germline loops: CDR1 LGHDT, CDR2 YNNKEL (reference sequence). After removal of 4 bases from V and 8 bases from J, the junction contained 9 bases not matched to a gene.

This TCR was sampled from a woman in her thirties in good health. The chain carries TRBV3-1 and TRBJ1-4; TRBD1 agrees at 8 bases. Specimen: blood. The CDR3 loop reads CASSPPGQEGEKLFF. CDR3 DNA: TGTGCCAGCAGCCCACCGGGACAGGAGGGAGAAAAACTGTTTTTT.